The 5 T cell receptor beta chains below were found in one sample sequenced in a study of T-cell memory formation after mild COVID-19. TCRdb passed the 5' RACE reads through MiXCR, listing each CDR3 protein once. The data contain 300,000 to 350,000 distinct CDR3 sequences, 10% to 15% of them seen just once; the ten biggest clones take up 20% to 25%. Sequencing was carried out using PBMCs or a T cell subset sorted from them (not recorded which). The receptors were sampled from a man aged 18 to 30 who had mild COVID-19 (a few samples of this study predate the infection). Cell type and time point are not known.

This clonotype was detected a few times. The chain uses TRBV4-1 and TRBJ2-7, with D perhaps TRBD2 (5 bases). CDR1 is MGHRA and CDR2 is YSYEKL in the germline V gene. V was clipped by 0 bases and J by 3 bases, with 12 bases between them. The CDR3 totals 15 residues. CDR3 in amino acids: CASSQDPGNGYEQYF. The DNA for the CDR3 is TGCGCCAGCAGCCAAGATCCCGGGAATGGCTACGAGCAGTACTTC.

This clonotype was counted only a few times. V usage is TRBV7-3 and J usage is TRBJ1-1; tentatively, D is TRBD1 (5 bases). The CDR3 is 13 amino acids. V was shortened by 2 bases and J by 5 bases, with 9 bases between the two germline ends. Germline V gene data show CDR1 as SGHTA and CDR2 as FQGTGA. The CDR3 loop reads CASSLSGETEAFF. The CDR3 coding sequence is TGTGCCAGCAGCTTATCGGGGGAAACTGAAGCTTTCTTT.

This clonotype was counted many times. The CDR3 coding sequence is TGTGCCAGCAGCATCCCCGGGGCCCCCTATGGCTACACCTTC. Protein sequence: CASSIPGAPYGYTF. The chain is built from TRBV11-2 and TRBJ1-2; tentative D call: TRBD1 (5 bases). The germline gives CDR1 SGHAT, CDR2 FQNNGV. Trimming took off 5 bases at V and 4 bases at J, with 14 bases between the two ends. The length of the CDR3 is 14 residues.

In its sample, this clonotype was seen many times. CDR3 residues: CASSLASGGDNEQFF. The CDR3 DNA follows: TGTGCCAGCAGTTTAGCTAGCGGGGGGGACAATGAGCAGTTCTTC. The V gene is TRBV12-3 or TRBV12-4, the J gene TRBJ2-1; 11 bases align to TRBD2. CDR3 length: 15 amino acids. The trim removed 0 bases at V and 5 bases at J, leaving 0 bases unmatched.

This clonotype was recorded a few times. The CDR3 DNA is TGCGCCAGCAGTGAACAGGGCCGTCCGATAAACACTGAAGCTTTCTTT. Translation gives CASSEQGRPINTEAFF. The chain carries TRBV5-1 and TRBJ1-1; D perhaps matches TRBD1 (6 bases). Germline V gene data show CDR1 as SGHRS and CDR2 as YFSETQ. The CDR3 is 16 amino acids. The V end lost 5 bases, the J end lost 2 bases, and 19 bases lay between the germline ends. The variable domain in full, with the rest retrieved from reference TRBV5-1 and TRBJ1-1, is KAGVTQTPRYLIKTRGQQVTLSCSPISGHRSVSWYQQTPGQGLQFLFEYFSETQRNKGNFPGRFSGRQFSNSRSEMNVSTLELGDSALYLCASSEQGRPINTEAFFGQGTRLTVV.